This T cell receptor (beta chain) was observed in a study of blood T cell repertoires in COVID-19. From germline, CDR1 is MNHEY and CDR2 SVGAGI. V lost 0 bases, J lost 5 bases, and 2 bases stayed unmatched. The CDR3 sequence is 15 residues long. Some clones are missing from TCRdb's copy, which holds only in-frame ones; the method was immunoSEQ multiplex PCR. This table has around 170,000 clones, roughly nine tenths appearing once. V is TRBV6-5 and J is TRBJ2-7, with 12 bases aligning to TRBD1. This TCR derives from a man in his sixties with acute or convalescent COVID-19. The sample was peripheral blood. The DNA of the CDR3 is TGTGCCAGCAGTTACTCAGGGACAGGGGGCGACGAGCAGTACTTC. Protein: CASSYSGTGGDEQYF.